These 21 T cell receptor beta chains share one sample of origin, sequenced in a study of molecular identifiers for immune sequencing clone quantification. TCRdb itself ran the PCR reads through MiXCR, one entry per CDR3 protein. The sample records tens of thousands of distinct CDR3 sequences, 19% being singletons. The sequenced sample consisted of naive CD8+ T cells from blood, with Jurkat cell RNA spiked in. Subset indicated: FACS-sorted CD8+CD4-CCR7+CD45RA+ naive T cells. These receptors all come from a human donor in good health. Some libraries in this study had Jurkat cell RNA spiked in.

This clonotype was recorded many times. This chain joins TRBV29-1 and TRBJ1-1; D remains ambiguous. Trimming stripped 1 base from V and 3 bases from J, with 21 bases between. The CDR3 covers 17 residues. CDR1 and CDR2 (germline): SQVTM, ANQGSEA. The CDR3 sequence: CSVEALGSQRIDTEAFF. The CDR3 DNA sequence: TGCAGCGTTGAAGCCTTGGGGAGCCAGAGGATCGACACTGAAGCTTTCTTT.

This clonotype was seen a few times. J is TRBJ2-6 and V is TRBV20-1, with TRBD1 matching over 8 bases. Germline-derived CDR1 and CDR2 are DFQATT and SNEGSKA (reference sequence). With V trimmed by 0 bases and J by 15 bases, 7 bases remained unmatched. CDR3 length: 13 residues. For the CDR3, the DNA is TGCAGTGCTAGAGATATTGACAGGGGTTACCTGACTTTC. It codes for CSARDIDRGYLTF.

This clonotype has at least ten counts. The chain links TRBV27 to TRBJ1-5; no clear D gene. The V end was cut by 0 bases, the J end by 6 bases, with 6 bases between. The CDR3 runs 13 residues. Looked up from germline, CDR1 is MNHEY and CDR2 is SMNVEV (reference sequence). CDR3 in amino acids: CASSLSGLQPQHF. DNA of the CDR3: TGTGCCAGCAGTTTATCTGGCCTTCAGCCCCAGCATTTT.

This clonotype was counted a few times. The chain uses TRBV19 and TRBJ2-1, with D maybe TRBD1 (5 bases). The length of the CDR3 is 14 residues. Trimming left V 3 bases short and J 8 bases short, with 14 bases between. CDR1 LNHDA and CDR2 SQIVND come from the germline V gene (reference sequence). The CDR3 DNA reads as TGTGCCAGTAGTATTGGGGCAGGGCAGGATGAGCAGTTCTTC. Its translation: CASSIGAGQDEQFF.

Concerning this clonotype itself: A read error may explain this, as a much larger clone is one base away. J is TRBJ2-7 and V is TRBV11-2, with TRBD1 as a possible D gene (5 bases). The CDR3 runs 13 residues. Germline lookup yields CDR1 SGHAT and CDR2 FQNNGV. The chain's CDR3 is CAGSLGVRHEQYF. The DNA for the CDR3 is TGTGCCGGCAGCTTAGGGGTCCGGCACGAGCAGTACTTC.

The rearrangement joins TRBV23-1 to TRBJ2-2; the D is unclear. TRBV23-1 belongs to the ORF category, with a function that is uncertain. The V end was cut by 3 bases, the J end by 7 bases, with 6 bases between. The CDR3 runs 12 residues. The CDR3 DNA reads TGCGCCAGCAGTCACTCGGACGGGGAGCTGTTTTTT. This translates into CASSHSDGELFF.

The rearrangement uses TRBV6-2 or TRBV6-3 and TRBJ2-5; D is possibly TRBD2 (6 bases). Trimming cost V 10 bases and J 5 bases, with 20 bases left between them. The CDR3 totals 14 residues. Looked up from germline, CDR1 is MNHEY and CDR2 is SVGEGT. The CDR3 DNA is TGTGCCACTACTAGAGGAGGGGTTGACGAGACCCAGTACTTC. This encodes CATTRGGVDETQYF.

As to this clonotype: It may be a read error: a sequence one base away is much more abundant. The genes are TRBV5-1 and TRBJ1-1, with D uncertain. Trimming removed 6 bases at V and 3 bases at J, with 21 bases between. CDR1 SGHRS and CDR2 YFSETQ come from the germline V gene. This CDR3 spans 16 amino acids. Here the CDR3 DNA reads TGCGCCAGCAAACTGGATCGACCGAATCGGTACACTGAAGCTTTCTTT. Its translation: CASKLDRPNRYTEAFF.

This clonotype was counted many times. The chain joins TRBV7-9 to TRBJ1-2; tentative D call: TRBD1 (5 bases). In germline, CDR1 is SEHNR, CDR2 FQNEAQ (reference sequence). The CDR3 extends over 16 amino acids. Trimming left V 6 bases short and J 5 bases short, with 22 bases between. This CDR3 is CASSSNRDGPLYGYTF. The CDR3 nucleotides are TGTGCCAGCAGTTCTAACCGGGACGGACCCCTGTATGGCTACACCTTC.

This clonotype was counted only a few times. The chain recombines TRBV7-9 with TRBJ1-5, with D perhaps matching TRBD1 (6 bases). Trimming removed 4 bases from V and 0 bases from J, with 13 bases in between. The germline V gene has CDR1 SEHNR and CDR2 FQNEAQ (reference sequence). The CDR3 sequence is 16 residues long. The DNA of the CDR3 is TGTGCCAGCAGCTCAGCCGGGACACTTAGCAATCAGCCCCAGCATTTT. This encodes CASSSAGTLSNQPQHF. Full variable domain (remainder filled in from reference TRBV7-9 and TRBJ1-5): DTGVSQNPRHKITKRGQNVTFRCDPISEHNRLYWYRQTLGQGPEFLTYFQNEAQLEKSRLLSDRFSAERPKGSFSTLEIQRTEQGDSAMYLCASSSAGTLSNQPQHFGDGTRLSIL.

Many counts were recorded for this clonotype. The chain joins TRBV7-9 to TRBJ2-1, with 12 nucleotides matching TRBD2. The length of the CDR3 is 16 residues. V was pared by 9 bases and J by 4 bases, with 10 bases of the junction left unmatched. Germline V gives CDR1 SEHNR, CDR2 FQNEAQ (reference sequence). The CDR3 DNA follows: TGTGCCAGAAGACCTCTAGCGGGAGGGCTATACAATGAGCAGTTCTTC. Its translation: CARRPLAGGLYNEQFF.

This clonotype showed up many times. The chain uses TRBV7-9 and TRBJ1-4; perhaps TRBD1 as D (5 bases). CDR1 is SEHNR, CDR2 FQNEAQ, per germline (reference sequence). V lost 5 bases, J lost 13 bases, and 14 bases lay in between. CDR3 length: 12 residues. The CDR3 loop reads CASSGDDQGLFF. The CDR3 DNA follows: TGTGCCAGCAGCGGGGATGATCAGGGACTGTTTTTT.

This clonotype showed up just a few times. Mismatch with germline at one junction end may stem from a read error. J is TRBJ2-1 and V is TRBV15; tentatively, D is TRBD1 (6 bases). This CDR3 spans 16 amino acids. CDR1 and CDR2 from the germline V gene are LNHNV and YYDKDF (reference sequence). The CDR3 nucleotides read TGTGCCACCAGAAGAGCGTCGGGACACAACTACAATGAGCAGTTCTTC. Protein sequence: CATRRASGHNYNEQFF. The full variable domain, rest sourced from reference TRBV15 and TRBJ2-1, is DAMVIQNPRYQVTQFGKPVTLSCSQTLNHNVMYWYQQKSSQAPKLLFHYYDKDFNNEADTPDNFQSRRPNTSFCFLDIRSPGLGDTAMYLCATRRASGHNYNEQFFGPGTRLTVL.

This clonotype was observed at least ten times. The V gene is TRBV27, the J gene TRBJ1-5; 7 nucleotides agree with TRBD1. This CDR3 has 15 residues. Looked up from germline, CDR1 is MNHEY and CDR2 is SMNVEV (reference sequence). With 7 bases clipped from V and 3 bases from J, the junction kept 9 bases outside the gene matches. CDR3 protein: CASTETGQYNQPQHF. The CDR3 DNA is TGTGCCAGCACAGAGACGGGACAGTACAATCAGCCCCAGCATTTT.

This rearrangement joins TRBV14 to TRBJ2-2; no firm D call. This CDR3 has 14 residues. The V and J ends lost 2 bases and 3 bases respectively, with 7 bases between them. Germline-derived CDR1 and CDR2 are SGHDN and FVKESK. This chain's CDR3 is CASSQPSDTGELFF. For the CDR3, the DNA is TGTGCCAGCAGCCAACCGTCGGACACCGGGGAGCTGTTTTTT.

On this clonotype: A much larger clone lies one base from this, so it may be a read error. The rearrangement links TRBV30 to TRBJ2-5; no clear D gene. This CDR3 has 12 amino acids. Germline lookup yields CDR1 GTSNPN and CDR2 SVGIG (reference sequence). The CDR3 reads CAWSQTQGTQYF. CDR3 coding DNA: TGTGCCTGGAGTCAAACGCAAGGGACCCAGTACTTC.

This clonotype turned up a few times. The rearrangement uses TRBV5-4 and TRBJ2-5; 7 bases map to TRBD2. V lost 2 bases to trimming and J lost 5 bases; unmatched junction nucleotides: 6. Germline-derived CDR1 and CDR2 are SGHNT and YYREEE (reference sequence). CDR3 size: 14 residues. As DNA, the CDR3 is TGTGCCAGCAGCTTAAGACTAGCCGAGGAGACCCAGTACTTC. It translates to CASSLRLAEETQYF.

On this clonotype itself: This may be a read error: a much more frequent sequence differs by one nucleotide. The final CDR3 position lacks the conserved phenylalanine or tryptophan, pointing to a likely read error. V usage is TRBV14 and J usage is TRBJ2-7; weak D call: TRBD1 (7 bases). Germline V gives CDR1 SGHDN, CDR2 FVKESK. The ends were cut back, 6 bases at V and 5 bases at J, with 17 bases in the middle. CDR3 length: 14 amino acids. The CDR3 sequence: CASSEQGGIHEQYL. The CDR3 region has the DNA TGTGCCAGCAGTGAGCAGGGGGGTATCCACGAGCAGTACCTC.

J is TRBJ2-7 and V is TRBV4-1; D remains ambiguous. CDR3 length: 13 residues. The V gene lost 4 bases and the J gene lost 2 bases, with 9 bases spanning the gap. The germline gives CDR1 MGHRA, CDR2 YSYEKL. The CDR3 region is CASSPGPAYEQYF. In DNA form, the CDR3 reads TGCGCCAGCAGCCCTGGACCCGCCTACGAGCAGTACTTC.

This clonotype was seen ten or more times. This chain links TRBV7-3 with TRBJ2-1; the match to TRBD2 covers 7 bases. The CDR3 runs to 17 residues. The J segment lost 1 base and the V segment lost 2 bases, leaving 8 bases of the junction unmatched. CDR1 and CDR2 (germline): SGHTA, FQGTGA. The CDR3 DNA sequence: TGTGCCAGCAGCTTACTAGGTAGCGGGTTTTCCTACAATGAGCAGTTCTTC. Its protein is CASSLLGSGFSYNEQFF.

V usage is TRBV20-1 and J usage is TRBJ2-1; a weak D match, TRBD1 (5 bases). This CDR3 has 12 residues. V lost 5 bases, J lost 5 bases, and 10 bases lay in between. Germline loops: CDR1 DFQATT, CDR2 SNEGSKA (reference sequence). CDR3 bases: TGCAGTGCTTTAGGGGTCCACAATGAGCAGTTCTTC. As protein: CSALGVHNEQFF.